This entry lists 19 T cell receptor beta chains sequenced from one sample in a study of blood T cell repertoires in COVID-19 (TCRdb year 2020). The method was the immunoSEQ multiplex PCR assay. This is the immuneACCESS table as TCRdb keeps it, with only in-frame sequences that have V and J called. A part of the clones is gone; compared with another copy, unresolved V genes explain less than half, and the rest is unexplained. The sample records 90,000 to 110,000 clones, roughly 80% of which are singletons. Together, the top ten hold roughly 18% of the sample. The sample comprised peripheral blood. Receptors were obtained from a woman aged 60 to 75 with acute or convalescent COVID-19.

The rearrangement uses TRBV7-9 and TRBJ2-1, with no clear D. Per germline, CDR1 SEHNR and CDR2 FQNEAQ (reference sequence). The CDR3 contains 13 residues. Trimming stripped 1 base from V and 7 bases from J, with 8 bases between. The CDR3 DNA follows: TGTGCCAGCAGCTTAGAATCTAGGAATGAGCAGTTCTTC. As protein: CASSLESRNEQFF.

The chain joins TRBV19 to TRBJ2-3; D uncertain. Germline lookup yields CDR1 LNHDA and CDR2 SQIVND (reference sequence). V was trimmed by 3 bases and J by 2 bases, leaving 9 bases between them. The CDR3 covers 14 residues. For the CDR3, the DNA is TGTGCCAGTAGTATTTCCACTATCACAGATACGCAGTATTTT. This translates into CASSISTITDTQYF.

This clone was seen a handful of times. This rearrangement joins TRBV7-8 to TRBJ2-3; 9 bases align to TRBD2. Germline V gives CDR1 SGHVS, CDR2 FQNEAQ. V lost 5 bases, J lost 4 bases, and 10 bases stayed unmatched. This CDR3 contains 16 residues. Here the CDR3 DNA reads TGTGCCAGCAGCATAGACGCGGGGGGGCCTTCAGATACGCAGTATTTT. This encodes CASSIDAGGPSDTQYF.

The CDR3 spells CASSLDLGSYEQYF. The DNA for the CDR3 is TGTGCCAGCAGCTTAGATCTCGGCTCCTACGAGCAGTACTTC. V is TRBV11-2 and J is TRBJ2-7; no definite D call. Trimming removed 0 bases from V and 0 bases from J, with 6 bases in between. Germline V gene data show CDR1 as SGHAT and CDR2 as FQNNGV. The CDR3 totals 14 residues.

The chain uses TRBV11-2 and TRBJ2-3; a weak D match, TRBD1 (5 bases). The CDR3 runs to 14 residues. Germline V gene lookup returns CDR1 SGHAT and CDR2 FQNNGV. CDR3 protein: CAGRPWGGTDTQYF. The CDR3 DNA is TGTGCAGGTAGACCCTGGGGCGGCACAGATACGCAGTATTTT.

In its sample, this clone was seen a few times. V usage is TRBV5-1 and J usage is TRBJ2-1, with 13 bases matching TRBD2. V lost 4 bases, J lost 7 bases, and 8 bases stayed unmatched. This CDR3 has 16 amino acids. Germline assignment: CDR1 SGHRS and CDR2 YFSETQ. As DNA, the CDR3 is TGCGCCAGCAGCCGCCTACTAGCGGGGGGGCTGAATGAGCAGTTCTTC. It is translated as CASSRLLAGGLNEQFF.

CDR3 DNA sequence: TGTGCCAGCAGCTGGGGACAAAAGAACACTGAAGCTTTCTTT. Translation: CASSWGQKNTEAFF. The chain is built from TRBV5-6 and TRBJ1-1, with a tentative D call TRBD1 (6 bases). The CDR3 runs 14 residues. The germline V and J ends were trimmed by 3 bases and 1 base, with 10 bases remaining between them. Germline V gives CDR1 SGHDT, CDR2 YYEEEE.

This sequence joins TRBV28 and TRBJ1-2; 8 bases line up with TRBD1. Trimming cost V 8 bases and J 5 bases; bases outside gene matches: 10. This CDR3 region has 14 residues. Germline CDR1 and CDR2: MDHEN and SYDVKM. The CDR3 here is CASYSTGGGYGYTF. CDR3 sequence (DNA): TGTGCCAGCTACAGCACAGGGGGTGGGTATGGCTACACCTTC.

The V and J genes are TRBV19 and TRBJ2-1; 11 nucleotides match TRBD1. Germline-derived CDR1 and CDR2 are LNHDA and SQIVND (reference sequence). This CDR3 region has 16 residues. The ends lost 8 bases at V and 2 bases at J; junction bases unmatched: 8. In nucleotides, the CDR3 is TGTGCCAGTGATCCCGGGACAGGGGGGACCTACAATGAGCAGTTCTTC. Its translation: CASDPGTGGTYNEQFF.

This clone was detected only a few times. CDR3 residues: CASALAVRYNEQFF. The CDR3 coding sequence is TGTGCCAGCGCTCTAGCGGTACGATACAATGAGCAGTTCTTC. The V and J genes are TRBV28 and TRBJ2-1; 7 nucleotides line up with TRBD2. J lost 4 bases, V lost 8 bases, and 8 bases had no gene match. From germline, CDR1 is MDHEN and CDR2 SYDVKM. The CDR3 has 14 amino acids.

The chain uses TRBV5-6 and TRBJ2-5; 7 bases align to TRBD1. The CDR3 length is 14 residues. Germline CDR1 reads SGHDT; CDR2 reads YYEEEE. Unmatched junction bases numbered 7, after V lost 2 bases and J lost 6 bases. CDR3 sequence reads: CASSLRQGSKTQYF. The CDR3 DNA reads TGTGCCAGCAGCTTAAGACAGGGCTCGAAGACCCAGTACTTC.

There are a few counts of this clone. V and J are TRBV4-3 and TRBJ2-7; D might be TRBD2 (5 bases). Trimming left V 0 bases short and J 2 bases short, with 8 bases between. The CDR3 is 14 amino acids. CDR1 is LGHNA and CDR2 is YSLEER in the germline V gene. For the CDR3, the DNA is TGCGCCAGCAGCCAAGAGAGCGGCCCCTACGAGCAGTACTTC. This translates into CASSQESGPYEQYF.

The CDR3 sequence: CSVRPGTGGRSEQFF. CDR3 sequence (DNA): TGCAGCGTGCGCCCCGGGACAGGGGGCCGGAGTGAGCAGTTCTTC. The chain carries TRBV29-1 and TRBJ2-1, with 12 bases aligning to TRBD1. V lost 6 bases and J lost 9; bases outside the gene matches: 12. This CDR3 is 15 amino acids long. Per the germline V gene, CDR1 is SQVTM and CDR2 is ANQGSEA.

The genes are TRBV27 and TRBJ2-2, with D possibly being TRBD2 (6 bases). The CDR3 consists of 13 residues. The V end lost 4 bases, the J end lost 7 bases, and 10 bases lay between the germline ends. Germline CDR1 MNHEY, CDR2 SMNVEV (reference sequence). This CDR3 is CASSSYGSGELFF. The CDR3 nucleotides read TGTGCCAGCAGTTCCTACGGGAGCGGGGAGCTGTTTTTT.

This clone was seen only once. V is TRBV7-3 and J is TRBJ2-1; 8 positions agree with TRBD1. CDR3 size: 15 residues. Per germline, CDR1 SGHTA and CDR2 FQGTGA. V dropped 3 bases and J dropped 10; count of bases not matched to a gene: 11. CDR3 coding DNA: TGTGCCAGCAGCTTCCAGGGGGCGTCTGTTGTCGAGCAGTTCTTC. This translates into CASSFQGASVVEQFF.

This rearrangement joins TRBV6-5 to TRBJ1-6; 10 bases map to TRBD1. CDR3 size: 14 residues. Losses at the gene ends were 6 bases for V and 7 bases for J; bases not matched to a gene: 3. Per the germline V gene, CDR1 is MNHEY and CDR2 is SVGAGI. CDR3 coding DNA: TGTGCCAGCAGAAGGGACAGGGGAAATTCACCCCTCCACTTT. It is translated as CASRRDRGNSPLHF.

The sample holds one count of this clone. This chain links TRBV18 with TRBJ1-2; 7 bases fit TRBD1. CDR1 is KGHSH and CDR2 is LQKENI in the germline V gene. V lost 0 bases and J lost 8; bases outside the gene matches: 9. The CDR3 sequence is 15 residues long. This chain's CDR3 is CASSPPLDRVEGYTF. CDR3 sequence (DNA): TGTGCCAGCTCACCACCCTTAGACAGGGTGGAAGGCTACACCTTC.

The rearrangement joins TRBV5-8 to TRBJ2-5; perhaps TRBD2 as D (5 bases). Germline V gives CDR1 SGHTS, CDR2 YDEGEE. Trimming cost V 0 bases and J 0 bases, with 9 bases left between them. The CDR3 runs to 15 residues. The CDR3 region is CASSLARGNQETQYF. In nucleotides, the CDR3 is TGTGCCAGCAGCTTGGCCCGAGGGAACCAAGAGACCCAGTACTTC. The variable domain in full, completed from reference TRBV5-8 and TRBJ2-5, reads EAGVTQSPTHLIKTRGQQATLRCSPISGHTSVYWYQQALGLGLQFLLWYDEGEERNRGNFPPRFSGRQFPNYSSELNVNALELEDSALYLCASSLARGNQETQYFGPGTRLLVL.

This rearrangement joins TRBV5-6 to TRBJ1-3, with D tentatively TRBD1 (5 bases). Trimming left V 6 bases short and J 2 bases short, with 21 bases between. This CDR3 has 17 amino acids. CDR1 is SGHDT and CDR2 is YYEEEE in the germline V gene. Here the CDR3 DNA reads TGTGCCAGCAATAGAGACAGTTCGACGTCCCCTGGAAACACCATATATTTT. It codes for CASNRDSSTSPGNTIYF.